This record looks at one TCR beta chain sequence and its context. Its antigen is not yet known. No quality values exist for individual bases; no much larger clone is one base distant. The data are from a study of blood T cell repertoires in COVID-19 (dated by TCRdb to the early 2020s). Concerning the study at large: The collaborator samples originated in the United States, Italy and Spain and spanned the acute and convalescent phases of COVID-19. The material from the prospective study consisted of cDNA or gDNA derived from T cells, B-cell-depleted T cells, or PBMCs. The dataset comprised deeply sampled blood TCRbeta repertoires from subjects exposed to, actively infected with, or recovered from COVID-19. A freely available public database, intended as a resource for researchers studying the immune response to SARS-CoV-2, is where the repertoires were released. The samples were drawn from two sources: the first 160 participants of the ongoing ImmuneRACE study, and 1,200 or so subjects contributed by 6 global collaborators. Nearly every sample came with metadata listing a de-identified subject ID, COVID-19 status, age in years and sex. Where available, HLA class I and class II types were taken from metadata supplied by the sample provider and were not determined by assay-based typing.

The investigation overall reported the following: Clinical and demographic metadata were provided uncurated, with the amount varying by source and participant.

TCRbeta CDR3 regions were amplified from genomic DNA by means of the immunoSEQ Assay, a bias-controlled multiplex PCR. As for how the authors treated the data: The number of nucleated cells in each sample was estimated by amplification of reference gene primers within the assay. To quantify the absolute abundance of each unique TCRbeta CDR3 rearrangement, sequence reads were collapsed and filtered. For each sample, productive Simpson clonality was calculated by taking the square root of Simpson's diversity index across productive rearrangements. In its TCRdb copy, this immuneACCESS table keeps in-frame sequences only and misses some clones. Where compared with another copy, unresolved V genes explain less than half of these, and the others have no known cause. The D gene and trimming were derived from the DNA, and the V and J assignments and clone size from that table. In all, the sample holds about 190,000 clones, and 65% to 85% of those were seen once. The ten most abundant clones make up more than 2.5% of the sample.

Participants in the prospective study were aged roughly 18 to 95 years, lived in 24 United States geographic areas, and enrolled through a virtual design. In the prospective study, cohorts were assigned on the basis of participant-reported clinical history obtained from a screening survey and a study questionnaire. Recovered participants in ImmuneRACE Cohort 3 were defined by two consecutive negative NP/OP PCR tests, clearance by a healthcare professional, or resolution of symptoms. Each participant in the prospective study had whole blood, serum and a nasopharyngeal or oropharyngeal swab collected by mobile phlebotomists. Additional blood draws and questionnaires over an approximately 2-month period could optionally be provided by prospective study participants. Before DNA extraction, prospective study blood samples were shipped either frozen or at room temperature. The sequence was collected from a woman younger than 45 who had recovered from COVID-19. Sample: PBMCs or T cells enriched from blood (not recorded which).

The sequenced DNA: TGTGCCAGCAGTTCCGTAAATAGCTGGACTAGCACAGATACGCAGTATTTT. This encodes CASSSVNSWTSTDTQYF. Recombination joined TRBV28 with TRBJ2-3; the D region possibly corresponds to TRBD2 (5 bases align). Measured from the cysteine to the phenylalanine, the CDR3 is 17 residues long. The entry retains the CDR3 DNA only, 51 bases that are in frame from base 1. CDR1 and CDR2 are drawn from the germline V gene: MDHEN, SYDVKM. V is clipped by 4 bases and J by 0 bases, and the sequence between their germline boundaries is 17 bases long.